This entry concerns a single T cell receptor (beta chain). Its antigen is unidentified. This sample stems from a study of T cells expressing NK-cell markers. The study, taken as a whole, reports: Topping the CD3+CD56-NKG2C+ fraction as well were these clonotypes, in several donors.

The CDR3 is 15 amino acids. Looked up from germline, CDR1 is MNHNS and CDR2 is SASEGT. TCRdb re-called the 5' RACE reads and catalogs CDR3 proteins one per entry, DNA excluded. The listing records a few hundred thousand distinct CDR3 sequences. This TCR was sampled from a man aged 18-70 years in good health. What was sequenced was blood T cells: a sorted CD56 or NKG2C T cell subset, CD4+ or CD8+ T cells, or bulk PBMC T cells (not recorded which). The gene calls are TRBV6-1 and TRBJ2-7; TCRdb calls TRBD1, which cannot be checked without DNA. The chain's CDR3 is CASSGDRGAPYEQYF.